This T cell receptor beta chain was observed in a study of blood T cell repertoires in COVID-19. Study as a whole: The study drew acute and convalescent COVID-19 samples from the United States, Italy and Spain. Nucleic acid was either cDNA or gDNA, and it came from T cells, B-cell-depleted T cells, or PBMCs.

The CDR3 totals 18 residues. Trimming cost V 3 bases and J 7 bases, with 22 bases left between them. Germline CDR1 reads MNHEY; CDR2 reads SMNVEV (reference sequence). Original processing notes: Cell counts per sample came from amplifying reference gene primers. The repertoire was sequenced with immunoSEQ multiplex PCR; TCRdb's copy has only in-frame clones and lacks some. V and J calls and clone size are copied from that table; D and trimming were computed from the DNA. Here the sample spans around 60,000 clones, 81% being singletons. This clone was recorded only once. The clonotype was recovered from a man older than 75 with acute or convalescent COVID-19. The J gene is TRBJ1-6, the V gene TRBV27, with TRBD1 as a possible D gene (6 bases). The material sequenced was peripheral blood. The CDR3, as DNA: TGTGCCAGCAGTTTCCGAGTCCGGACAGAAAACGGGAATTCACCCCTCCACTTT. This encodes CASSFRVRTENGNSPLHF.